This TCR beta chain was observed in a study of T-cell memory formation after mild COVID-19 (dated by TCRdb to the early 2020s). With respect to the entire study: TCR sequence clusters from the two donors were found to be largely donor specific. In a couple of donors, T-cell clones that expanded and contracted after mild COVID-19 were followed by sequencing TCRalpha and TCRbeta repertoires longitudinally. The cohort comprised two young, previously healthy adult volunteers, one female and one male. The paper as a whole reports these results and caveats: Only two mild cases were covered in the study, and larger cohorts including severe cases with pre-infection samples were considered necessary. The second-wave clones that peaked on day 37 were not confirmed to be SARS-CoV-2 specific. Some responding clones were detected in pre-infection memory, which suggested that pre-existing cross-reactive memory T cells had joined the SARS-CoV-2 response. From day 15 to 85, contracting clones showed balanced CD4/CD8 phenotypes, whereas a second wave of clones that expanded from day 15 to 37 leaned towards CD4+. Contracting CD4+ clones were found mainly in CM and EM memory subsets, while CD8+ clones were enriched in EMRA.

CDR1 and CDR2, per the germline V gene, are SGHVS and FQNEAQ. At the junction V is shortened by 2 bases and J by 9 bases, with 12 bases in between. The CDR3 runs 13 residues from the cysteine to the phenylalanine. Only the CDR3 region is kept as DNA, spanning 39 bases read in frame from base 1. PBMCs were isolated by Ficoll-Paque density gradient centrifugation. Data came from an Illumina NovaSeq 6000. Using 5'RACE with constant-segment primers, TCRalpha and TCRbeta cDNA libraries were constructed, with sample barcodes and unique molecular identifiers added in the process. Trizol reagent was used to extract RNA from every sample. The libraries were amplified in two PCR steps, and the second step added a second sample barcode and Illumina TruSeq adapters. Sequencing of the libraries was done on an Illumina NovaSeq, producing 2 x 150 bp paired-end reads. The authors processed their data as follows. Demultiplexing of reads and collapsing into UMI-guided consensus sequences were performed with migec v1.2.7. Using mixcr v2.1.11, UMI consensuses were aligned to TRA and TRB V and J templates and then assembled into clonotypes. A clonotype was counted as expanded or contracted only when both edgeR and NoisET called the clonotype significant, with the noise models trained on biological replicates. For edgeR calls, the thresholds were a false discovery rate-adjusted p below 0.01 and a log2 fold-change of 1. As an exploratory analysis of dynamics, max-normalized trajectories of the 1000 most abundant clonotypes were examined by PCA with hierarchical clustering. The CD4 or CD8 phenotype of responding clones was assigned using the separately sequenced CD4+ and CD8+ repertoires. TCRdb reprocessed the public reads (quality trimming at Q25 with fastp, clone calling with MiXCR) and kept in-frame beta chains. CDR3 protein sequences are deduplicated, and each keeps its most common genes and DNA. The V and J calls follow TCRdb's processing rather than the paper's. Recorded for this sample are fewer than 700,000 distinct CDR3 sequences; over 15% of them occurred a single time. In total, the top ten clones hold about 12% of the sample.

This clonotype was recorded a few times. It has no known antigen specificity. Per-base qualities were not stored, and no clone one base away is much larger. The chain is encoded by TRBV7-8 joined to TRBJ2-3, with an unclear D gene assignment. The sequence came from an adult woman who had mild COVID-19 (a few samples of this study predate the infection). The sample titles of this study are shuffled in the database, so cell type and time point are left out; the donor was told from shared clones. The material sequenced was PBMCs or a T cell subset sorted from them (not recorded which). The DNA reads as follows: TGTGCCAGCAGCTTAACCTATCTAGAAACGCAGTATTTT. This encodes CASSLTYLETQYF.